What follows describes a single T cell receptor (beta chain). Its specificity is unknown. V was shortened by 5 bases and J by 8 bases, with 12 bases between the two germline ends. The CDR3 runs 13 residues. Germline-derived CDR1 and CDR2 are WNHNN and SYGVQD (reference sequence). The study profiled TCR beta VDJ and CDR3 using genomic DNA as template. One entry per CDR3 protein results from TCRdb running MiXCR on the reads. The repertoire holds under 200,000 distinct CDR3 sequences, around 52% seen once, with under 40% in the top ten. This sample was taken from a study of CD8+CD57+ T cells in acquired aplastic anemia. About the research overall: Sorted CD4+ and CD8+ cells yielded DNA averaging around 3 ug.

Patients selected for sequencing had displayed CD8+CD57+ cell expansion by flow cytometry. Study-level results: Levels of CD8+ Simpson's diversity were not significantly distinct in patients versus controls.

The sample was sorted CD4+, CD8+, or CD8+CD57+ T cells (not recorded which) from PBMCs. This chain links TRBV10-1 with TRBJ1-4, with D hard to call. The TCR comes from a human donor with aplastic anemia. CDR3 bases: TGCGCCAGCAGTACCTGGGCAGAAGAAAAACTGTTTTTT. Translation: CASSTWAEEKLFF.